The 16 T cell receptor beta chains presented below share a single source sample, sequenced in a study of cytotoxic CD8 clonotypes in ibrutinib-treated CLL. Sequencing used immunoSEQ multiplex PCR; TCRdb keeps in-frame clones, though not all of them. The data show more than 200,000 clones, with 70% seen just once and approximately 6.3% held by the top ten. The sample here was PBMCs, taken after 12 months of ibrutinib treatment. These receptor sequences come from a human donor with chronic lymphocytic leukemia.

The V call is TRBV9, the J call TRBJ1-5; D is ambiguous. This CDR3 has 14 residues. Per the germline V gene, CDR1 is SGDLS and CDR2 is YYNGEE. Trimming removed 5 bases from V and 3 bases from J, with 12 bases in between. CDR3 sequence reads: CASSKDGPNQPQHF. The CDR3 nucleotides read TGTGCCAGCAGTAAGGACGGTCCCAATCAGCCCCAGCATTTT.

CDR3 protein: CASSVDITSGNTIYF. The DNA for the CDR3 is TGTGCCAGCAGCGTGGACATTACCTCTGGAAACACCATATATTTT. This chain uses TRBV9 with TRBJ1-3; maybe TRBD1 (5 bases). CDR1 and CDR2 from the germline V gene are SGDLS and YYNGEE. CDR3 length: 15 residues. The V and J ends lost 2 bases and 0 bases respectively, with 9 bases between them.

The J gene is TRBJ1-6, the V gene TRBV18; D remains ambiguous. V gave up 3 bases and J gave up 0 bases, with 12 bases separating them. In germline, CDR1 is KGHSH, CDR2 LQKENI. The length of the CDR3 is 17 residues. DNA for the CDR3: TGTGCCAGCTCACCCGGTACACGGAGCTCCTATAATTCACCCCTCCACTTT. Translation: CASSPGTRSSYNSPLHF.

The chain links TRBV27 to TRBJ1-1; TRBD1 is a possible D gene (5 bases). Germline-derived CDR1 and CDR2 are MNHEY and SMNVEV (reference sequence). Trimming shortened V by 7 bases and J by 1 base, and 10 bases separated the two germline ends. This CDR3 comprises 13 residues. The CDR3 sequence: CASTWGGNTEAFF. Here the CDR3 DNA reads TGTGCCAGCACCTGGGGGGGGAACACTGAAGCTTTCTTT.

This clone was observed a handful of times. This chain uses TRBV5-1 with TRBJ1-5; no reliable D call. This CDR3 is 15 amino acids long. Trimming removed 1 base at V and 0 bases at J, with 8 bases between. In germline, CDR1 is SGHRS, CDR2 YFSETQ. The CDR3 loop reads CASSLLGISNQPQHF. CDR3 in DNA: TGCGCCAGCAGCTTGTTGGGGATTAGCAATCAGCCCCAGCATTTT.

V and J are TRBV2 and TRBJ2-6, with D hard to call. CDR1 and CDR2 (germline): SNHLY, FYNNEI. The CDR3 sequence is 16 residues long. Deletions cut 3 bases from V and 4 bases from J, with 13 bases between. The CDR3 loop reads CASSEWAAAGANVLTF. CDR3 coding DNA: TGTGCCAGCAGTGAGTGGGCAGCAGCGGGGGCCAACGTCCTGACTTTC.

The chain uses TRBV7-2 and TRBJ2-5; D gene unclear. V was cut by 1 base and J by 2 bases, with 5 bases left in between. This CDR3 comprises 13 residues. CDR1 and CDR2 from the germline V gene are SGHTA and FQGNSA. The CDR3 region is CASSLDSQETQYF. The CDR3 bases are TGTGCCAGCAGCTTAGACAGTCAAGAGACCCAGTACTTC. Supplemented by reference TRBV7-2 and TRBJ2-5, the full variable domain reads GAGVSQSPSNKVTEKGKDVELRCDPISGHTALYWYRQSLGQGLEFLIYFQGNSAPDKSGLPSDRFSAERTGGSVSTLTIQRTQQEDSAVYLCASSLDSQETQYFGPGTRLLVL.

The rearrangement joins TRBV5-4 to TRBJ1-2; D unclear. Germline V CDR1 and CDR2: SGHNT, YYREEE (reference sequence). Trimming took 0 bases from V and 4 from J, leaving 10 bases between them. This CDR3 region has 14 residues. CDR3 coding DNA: TGTGCCAGCAGCTTGGCCTTGTCAGGCTATGGCTACACCTTC. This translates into CASSLALSGYGYTF.

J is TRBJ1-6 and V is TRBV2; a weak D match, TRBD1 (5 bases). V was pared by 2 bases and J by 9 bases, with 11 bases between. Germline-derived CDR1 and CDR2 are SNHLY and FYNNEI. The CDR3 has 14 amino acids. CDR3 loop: CASSEQGYGSPLHF. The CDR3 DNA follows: TGTGCCAGCAGTGAACAGGGTTACGGTTCACCCCTCCACTTT.

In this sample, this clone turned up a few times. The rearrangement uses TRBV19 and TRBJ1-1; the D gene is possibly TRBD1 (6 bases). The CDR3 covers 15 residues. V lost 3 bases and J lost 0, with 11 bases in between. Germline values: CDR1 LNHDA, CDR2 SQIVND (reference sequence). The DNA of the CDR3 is TGTGCCAGTAGTATGAGGACAGTCATGAACACTGAAGCTTTCTTT. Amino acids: CASSMRTVMNTEAFF.

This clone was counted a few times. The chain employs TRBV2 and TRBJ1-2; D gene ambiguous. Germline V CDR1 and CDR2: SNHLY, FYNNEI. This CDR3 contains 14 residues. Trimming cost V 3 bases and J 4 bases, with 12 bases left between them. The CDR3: CASSEARPFYGYTF. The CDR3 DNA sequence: TGTGCCAGCAGTGAGGCCAGGCCGTTCTATGGCTACACCTTC.

For the CDR3, the DNA is TGTGCCAGCAGTTTAGTGGGGGGCGGAAACTATGGCTACACCTTC. This codes for CASSLVGGGNYGYTF. The rearrangement uses TRBV28 and TRBJ1-2; a weak D match, TRBD1 (6 bases). The length of the CDR3 is 15 residues. V lost 2 bases and J lost 2, with 12 bases in between. Germline values: CDR1 MDHEN, CDR2 SYDVKM.

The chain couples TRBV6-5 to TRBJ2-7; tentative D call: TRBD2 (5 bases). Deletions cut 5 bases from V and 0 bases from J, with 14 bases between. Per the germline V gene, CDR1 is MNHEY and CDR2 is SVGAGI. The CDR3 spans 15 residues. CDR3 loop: CASSTVAHRSYEQYF. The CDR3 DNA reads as TGTGCCAGCAGTACGGTAGCGCACCGCTCCTACGAGCAGTACTTC.

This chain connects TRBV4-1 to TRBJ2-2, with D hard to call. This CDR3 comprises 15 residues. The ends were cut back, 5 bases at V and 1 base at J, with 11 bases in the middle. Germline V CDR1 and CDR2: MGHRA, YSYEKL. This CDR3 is CASSVGRVNTGELFF. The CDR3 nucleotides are TGCGCCAGCAGCGTCGGGCGCGTGAACACCGGGGAGCTGTTTTTT.

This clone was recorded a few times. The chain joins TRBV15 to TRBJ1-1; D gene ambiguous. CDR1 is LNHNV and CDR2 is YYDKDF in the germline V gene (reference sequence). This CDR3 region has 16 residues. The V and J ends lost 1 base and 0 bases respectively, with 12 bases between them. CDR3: CATSRGRVGLNTEAFF. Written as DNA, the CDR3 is TGTGCCACCAGCAGAGGTCGAGTCGGATTGAACACTGAAGCTTTCTTT.

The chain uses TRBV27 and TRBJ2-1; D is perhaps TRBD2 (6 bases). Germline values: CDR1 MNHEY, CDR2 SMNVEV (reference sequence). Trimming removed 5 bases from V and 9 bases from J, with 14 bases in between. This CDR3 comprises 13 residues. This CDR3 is CASSLTLEGEQFF. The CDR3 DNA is TGTGCCAGCAGTCTAACCTTGGAGGGTGAGCAGTTCTTC.